This passage covers 8 T cell receptor beta chains from one sample sequenced in a study of neoadjuvant anti-PD-1 for oral cavity cancer. Time point in this sample: after neoadjuvant nivolumab, at surgical resection. Measured with immunoSEQ multiplex PCR; TCRdb has only the in-frame clones, and not every one. The sample holds 20,000 to 30,000 clones, 26% seen once. Sequenced here: tumor tissue, sampled after nivolumab (anti-PD-1) treatment. The receptor set was obtained from a person aged 35-79 years with oral cavity squamous cell carcinoma.

The sample holds one count of this clone. A read error may produce the germline difference seen at one junction end. The rearrangement links TRBV9 to TRBJ2-7, with 7 bases lining up with TRBD2. Germline-derived CDR1 and CDR2 are SGDLS and YYNGEE. The CDR3 consists of 13 residues. CDR3 amino acids: CASSQAGTVEQYF. The DNA of the CDR3 is TGCGCCAGCAGCCAAGCGGGAACCGTCGAGCAGTACTTC.

The chain links TRBV23-1 to TRBJ2-1; 7 bases match TRBD2. TRBV23-1 is treated as an ORF (open reading frame) with a function not yet certain. This CDR3 is 18 amino acids long. The J segment lost 7 bases and the V segment lost 0 bases, leaving 15 bases of the junction unmatched. The CDR3: CASSQSVRGLGIGNEQFF. DNA of the CDR3: TGCGCCAGCAGTCAATCGGTGCGGGGGTTGGGGATAGGGAATGAGCAGTTCTTC.

The chain couples TRBV5-4 to TRBJ2-7; unclear D gene. The germline V gene encodes CDR1 SGHNT and CDR2 YYREEE (reference sequence). This CDR3 spans 11 amino acids. V was shortened by 1 base and J by 9 bases, with 8 bases between the two germline ends. CDR3 in DNA: TGTGCCAGCAGCTTGTTGGGCCGGCAGTACTTC. This gives the protein CASSLLGRQYF.

There are a few counts of this clone. The V and J genes are TRBV19 and TRBJ1-2; D unclear. This CDR3 has 14 amino acids. V lost 3 bases and J 4 bases, leaving 12 bases between the germline ends. CDR1 and CDR2 from the germline V gene are LNHDA and SQIVND (reference sequence). In DNA form, the CDR3 reads TGTGCCAGTAGTATCCCTGACAAGCGCTATGGCTACACCTTC. Translation gives CASSIPDKRYGYTF.

This sequence joins TRBV5-1 and TRBJ1-1; D is ambiguous. Trimming removed 0 bases from V and 1 base from J, with 7 bases in between. This CDR3 is 14 amino acids long. Germline V lookup: CDR1 SGHRS, CDR2 YFSETQ. CDR3 sequence: CASSLAQKNTEAFF. The CDR3 DNA follows: TGCGCCAGCAGCTTGGCACAAAAGAACACTGAAGCTTTCTTT.

The chain combines TRBV27 with TRBJ2-7; no clear D gene. Germline CDR1 MNHEY, CDR2 SMNVEV (reference sequence). Deletions cut 5 bases from V and 5 bases from J, with 10 bases between. The length of the CDR3 is 12 residues. CDR3 nucleotides: TGTGCCAGCAGTAGCAGGCTCCACGAGCAGTACTTC. This encodes CASSSRLHEQYF.

The chain recombines TRBV18 with TRBJ2-7; 7 nucleotides agree with TRBD1. The CDR3 spans 14 residues. Trimming took 2 bases from V and 4 from J; bases not matched to a gene: 5. In germline, CDR1 is KGHSH, CDR2 LQKENI. Here the CDR3 reads CASSPYGTAYEQYF. The CDR3 DNA is TGTGCCAGCTCACCATACGGGACAGCTTACGAGCAGTACTTC.

This clone has only a few counts. The chain is built from TRBV5-1 and TRBJ1-2, with TRBD1 identical over 7 bases. The CDR3 length is 13 residues. CDR1 and CDR2 from the germline V gene are SGHRS and YFSETQ. Trimming removed 3 bases from V and 4 bases from J; junction bases left unmatched: 3. CDR3 region: CASSSTGIYGYTF. The CDR3 DNA is TGCGCCAGCAGCTCGACAGGGATCTATGGCTACACCTTC.